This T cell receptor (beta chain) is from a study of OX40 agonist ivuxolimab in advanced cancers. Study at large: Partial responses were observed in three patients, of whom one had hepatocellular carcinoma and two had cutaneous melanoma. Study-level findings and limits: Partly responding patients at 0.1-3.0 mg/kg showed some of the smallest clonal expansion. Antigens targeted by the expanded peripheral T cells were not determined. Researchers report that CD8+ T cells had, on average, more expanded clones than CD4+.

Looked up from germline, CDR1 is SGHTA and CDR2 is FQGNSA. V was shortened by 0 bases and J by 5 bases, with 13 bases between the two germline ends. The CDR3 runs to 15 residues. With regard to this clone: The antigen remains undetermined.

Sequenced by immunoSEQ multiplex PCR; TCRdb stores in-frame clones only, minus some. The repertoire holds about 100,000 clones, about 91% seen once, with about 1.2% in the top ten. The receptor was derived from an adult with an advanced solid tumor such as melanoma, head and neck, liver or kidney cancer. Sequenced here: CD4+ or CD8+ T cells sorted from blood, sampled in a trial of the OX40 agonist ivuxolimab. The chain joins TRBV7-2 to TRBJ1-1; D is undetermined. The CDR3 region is CASSLADGRETEAFF. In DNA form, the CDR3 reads TGTGCCAGCAGCTTAGCTGACGGGCGGGAGACTGAAGCTTTCTTT.